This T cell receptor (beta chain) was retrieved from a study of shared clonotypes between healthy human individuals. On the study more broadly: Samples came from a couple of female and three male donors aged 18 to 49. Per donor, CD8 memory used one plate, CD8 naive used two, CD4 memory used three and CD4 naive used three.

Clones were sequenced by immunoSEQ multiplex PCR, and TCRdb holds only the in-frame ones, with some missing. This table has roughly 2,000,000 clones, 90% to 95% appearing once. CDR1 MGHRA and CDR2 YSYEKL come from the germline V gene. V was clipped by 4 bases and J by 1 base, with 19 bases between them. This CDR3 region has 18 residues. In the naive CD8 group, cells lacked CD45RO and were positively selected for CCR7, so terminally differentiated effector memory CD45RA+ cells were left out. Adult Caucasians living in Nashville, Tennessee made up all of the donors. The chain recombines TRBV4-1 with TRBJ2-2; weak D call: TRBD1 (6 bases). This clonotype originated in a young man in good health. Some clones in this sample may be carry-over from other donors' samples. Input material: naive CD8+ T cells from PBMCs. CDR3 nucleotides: TGCGCCAGCAGCCGAAAAACCGGGACACGGGAGAACACCGGGGAGCTGTTTTTT. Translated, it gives CASSRKTGTRENTGELFF.